This T cell receptor (beta chain) is from a study of OX40 agonist ivuxolimab in advanced cancers. Study background: One patient with hepatocellular carcinoma and two with cutaneous melanoma, three in all, had partial responses. Study outcomes and limitations: At 0.1-3.0 mg/kg, partial responders had clonal expansion among the lowest observed.

Here immunoSEQ multiplex PCR was the method, and the copy in TCRdb shows in-frame clones only, minus some. The repertoire holds 65,000 to 95,000 clones, just over 85% seen once, with about 0.76% in the top ten. Notes on this clone: Its target is unknown.

The source material was CD4+ or CD8+ T cells sorted from blood, sampled in a trial of the OX40 agonist ivuxolimab. The sequence was collected from an adult with an advanced solid tumor such as melanoma, head and neck, liver or kidney cancer.

The CDR3 is CASSLSEGPLNTEAFF. CDR3 in DNA: TGCGCCAGCAGCTTGTCCGAGGGTCCCTTGAACACTGAAGCTTTCTTT. The rearrangement uses TRBV5-1 and TRBJ1-1; unclear D gene. The CDR3 has 16 residues. The V end was cut by 1 base, the J end by 0 bases, with 13 bases between. Germline V lookup: CDR1 SGHRS, CDR2 YFSETQ.